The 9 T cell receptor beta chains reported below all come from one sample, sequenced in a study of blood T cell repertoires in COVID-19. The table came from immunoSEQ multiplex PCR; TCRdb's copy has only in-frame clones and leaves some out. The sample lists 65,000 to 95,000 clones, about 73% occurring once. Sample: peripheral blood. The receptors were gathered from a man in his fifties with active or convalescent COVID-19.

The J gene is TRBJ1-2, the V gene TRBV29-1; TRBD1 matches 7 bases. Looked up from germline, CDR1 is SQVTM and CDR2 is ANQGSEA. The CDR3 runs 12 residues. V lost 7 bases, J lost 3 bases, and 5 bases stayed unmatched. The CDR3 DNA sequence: TGCAGCGGTGGGGGACAGTACTATGGCTACACCTTC. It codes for CSGGGQYYGYTF.

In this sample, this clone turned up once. CDR3 loop: CARGQGRDTQYF. The CDR3 DNA reads TGTGCCCGCGGACAGGGGAGAGATACGCAGTATTTT. The chain employs TRBV30 and TRBJ2-3; 9 bases fit TRBD1. Per germline, CDR1 GTSNPN and CDR2 SVGIG (reference sequence). Trimming removed 8 bases from V and 5 bases from J; junction bases left unmatched: 5. This CDR3 spans 12 amino acids.

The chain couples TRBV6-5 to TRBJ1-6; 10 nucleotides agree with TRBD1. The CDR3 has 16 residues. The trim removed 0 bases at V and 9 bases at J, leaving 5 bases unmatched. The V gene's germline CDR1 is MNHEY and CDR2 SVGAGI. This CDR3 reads CASSYSWTGGSSPLHF. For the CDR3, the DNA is TGTGCCAGCAGTTACTCCTGGACAGGGGGGAGTTCACCCCTCCACTTT.

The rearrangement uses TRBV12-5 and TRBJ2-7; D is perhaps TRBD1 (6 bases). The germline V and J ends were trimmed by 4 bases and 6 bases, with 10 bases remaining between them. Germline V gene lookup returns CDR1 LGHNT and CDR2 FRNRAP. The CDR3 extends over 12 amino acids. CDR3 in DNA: TGTGCTAGTGGTTCCACAGGGCGCGAGCAGTACTTC. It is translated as CASGSTGREQYF.

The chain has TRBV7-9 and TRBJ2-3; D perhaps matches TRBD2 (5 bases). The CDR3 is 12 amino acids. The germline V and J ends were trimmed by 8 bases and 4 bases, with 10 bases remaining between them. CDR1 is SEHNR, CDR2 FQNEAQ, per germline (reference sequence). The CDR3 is CASRLGADTQYF. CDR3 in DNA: TGTGCCAGCCGGTTGGGAGCAGATACGCAGTATTTT.

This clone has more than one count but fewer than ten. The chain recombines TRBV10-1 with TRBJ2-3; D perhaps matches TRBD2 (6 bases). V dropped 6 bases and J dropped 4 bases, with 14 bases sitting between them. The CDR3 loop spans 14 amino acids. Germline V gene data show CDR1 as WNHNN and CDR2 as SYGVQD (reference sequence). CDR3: CASRGGALADTQYF. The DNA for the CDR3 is TGCGCCAGCAGGGGCGGGGCCCTCGCAGATACGCAGTATTTT.

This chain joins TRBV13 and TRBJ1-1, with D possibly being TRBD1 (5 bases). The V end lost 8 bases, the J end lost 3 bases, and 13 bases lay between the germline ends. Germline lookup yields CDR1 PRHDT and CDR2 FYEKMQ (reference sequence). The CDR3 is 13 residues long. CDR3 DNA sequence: TGTGCCAGCGGTGACAGCACTTACACTGAAGCTTTCTTT. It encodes CASGDSTYTEAFF.

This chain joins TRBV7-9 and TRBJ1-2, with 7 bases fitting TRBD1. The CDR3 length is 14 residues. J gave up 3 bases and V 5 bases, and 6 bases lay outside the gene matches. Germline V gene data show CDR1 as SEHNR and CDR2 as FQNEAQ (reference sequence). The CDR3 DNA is TGTGCCAGCAGCCGACAGGGAGCCGACTATGGCTACACCTTC. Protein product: CASSRQGADYGYTF.

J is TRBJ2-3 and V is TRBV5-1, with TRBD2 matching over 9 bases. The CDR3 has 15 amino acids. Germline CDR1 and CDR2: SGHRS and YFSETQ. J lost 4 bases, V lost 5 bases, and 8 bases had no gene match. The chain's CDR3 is CASRALAGISDTQYF. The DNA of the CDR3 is TGCGCCAGCAGGGCGCTAGCGGGGATATCAGATACGCAGTATTTT. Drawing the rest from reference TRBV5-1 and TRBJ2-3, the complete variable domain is KAGVTQTPRYLIKTRGQQVTLSCSPISGHRSVSWYQQTPGQGLQFLFEYFSETQRNKGNFPGRFSGRQFSNSRSEMNVSTLELGDSALYLCASRALAGISDTQYFGPGTRLTVL.